The entry below gives a single T cell receptor beta chain sequence along with its context. What this receptor recognizes is not known. There are no base qualities to consult, and no much larger clone falls within one base. These data originate in a study of cytomegalovirus exposure and HLA in healthy donors (dated by TCRdb to about 2017). For context, the study as a whole: An earlier analysis of roughly 630 of the donors reported about 250 Gb of sequence data and 117 million unique TCR beta sequences from approximately 180 million T cells. The study profiled the T cell repertoires of 666 subjects by immunosequencing and related them to cytomegalovirus serostatus. Donor age, sex, ethnicity and CMV serostatus were compiled alongside the repertoire data. To study patterns of TCR occurrence, a later analysis re-analyzed previously published TCR beta repertoires from several hundred donors and added high-resolution HLA genotyping. In an earlier analysis of several hundred of the donors, high-throughput TCR beta sequencing was used to judge whether each TCR beta V gene segment behaved as functional or pseudogenic. The study was designed to test whether signatures of past pathogen exposure could be identified by cataloging public T cell receptors. Every discovery cohort repertoire had been produced on one sequencing platform. Rather than drawing on any new phenotypic data, the later analysis identified candidate immune exposures from TCR beta sequences and the way those sequences occurred across donors. Among some 400 genotyped donors of the cohort, an average of roughly 240,000 unique TCR beta nucleotide sequences were sequenced per donor, about a sixth of them non-productive. An early release that covered some 630 HLA-typed donors contained about 290 gigabases of sequencing data and some 87 million unique TCR sequences. A later genetic analysis used genome-wide SNP genotypes for about 55% of the 666 donors, treating that subset as a discovery cohort. Along with the approximately 650-subject first cohort, a separate validation cohort of around 110 different subjects was used. HLA typing included class I and class II loci at four-digit resolution. The genetic ancestry cluster associated with self-reported Caucasian donors included over 80% of the roughly 400 genotyped donors. High-throughput TCR immunosequencing, statistical association of individual TCRs with disease status, and machine learning were combined to predict cytomegalovirus infection status. Typing coverage differed by locus: A, B, C, DRB1 and DQB1 were typed in roughly 620-630 donors, DQA1 in roughly 510, DPA1 in 600 to 610, and DPB1 in just under 490. Because of strong linkage in the cohort, roughly five DR-DQ haplotypes were treated as single units for association and clustering.

The germline V gene specifies SQVTM as CDR1 and ANQGSEA as CDR2. CDR3 length: 13 amino acids, cysteine to phenylalanine. The only DNA kept is the CDR3, 39 bases in frame from the first base. The V end loses 7 bases and the J end loses 5 bases, and a stretch of 17 bases separates them. The method was the immunoSEQ multiplex PCR assay. The multiplex PCR relied on a mix of 60 forward primers for TCR Vbeta segments and 13 reverse primers for TCR Jbeta segments. The CDR3 region of rearranged TCR beta genes was amplified from genomic DNA by a multiplex PCR assay. On the Illumina HiSeq System, the amplified TCR beta libraries were sequenced as 87-base-pair reads. In the source study's methods: Across the 500 to 750 repertoires, a later analysis counted tens of millions of unique TCR beta chains, 9 million to 14 million of which were shared by at least two donors. To remove PCR and sequencing errors, raw reads were error-corrected and collapsed into unique sequences using a nearest-neighbor algorithm that merged closely related sequences. V, D and J gene segments were assigned by aligning CDR3 sequences to IMGT reference sequences. Each retained sequence needed at least a six-nucleotide match to both a V gene segment and a J gene segment. Rearrangements were called productive when the CDR3 lacked stop codons and stayed in frame with V and J; all others were non-productive. Following IMGT convention, CDR3 was defined as the stretch from the second conserved V-encoded cysteine to the conserved J-encoded phenylalanine. Sequences without an unambiguous match to a single V gene segment were excluded from the earlier analysis of a few hundred of the donors. In an earlier analysis of around 590 of the donors, a V segment was called functional when productive rearrangements were above 56.7%, and segregating when the standard deviation between donors exceeded 5%. A statistical classification framework was developed to diagnose cytomegalovirus status using the catalog of TCR beta chain sequences. In a later analysis, TCR nucleotide sequences were compared against IMGT/GENE-DB human TR gene sequences so that V and J genes could be assigned. A later analysis assigned CDR3 sequences and most-parsimonious VDJ recombination scenarios with the TCRdist pipeline. A later analysis defined each TCR beta chain by its CDR3 amino acid sequence plus V-gene family, and excluded reads lacking a unique V-gene family. To address suspected cross-contamination and a sequencing artifact, a later analysis removed over 500 highly shared, low-generation-probability nucleotide sequences. For each public chain, a later analysis derived a clonal expansion index from normalized ranks of inferred template counts within each repertoire. In a later analysis, generation probabilities were computed using a VDJ recombination model fitted to out-of-frame rearrangements, and the results were checked against IGoR. In a later analysis, TCR-TCR, TCR-HLA and TCR-CMV co-occurrence was scored with hypergeometric tests, and a repertoire-size bias correction was applied to TCR pairs. To estimate false discovery rates, a later analysis permuted the HLA or CMV assignments 20 times. In a later analysis, co-occurring TCRs were grouped using DBSCAN, with TCRdist sequence similarity added in when clustering inside HLA-allele-positive subsets. For co-occurrence clustering, repertoires with fewer than 30,000 or more than 120,000 public chains were excluded, along with roughly 5 repertoires with anomalous nucleotide sharing. TCRdb took over this immuneACCESS table, retaining in-frame rearrangements with V and J assigned. Such tables are incomplete; in checked studies, under half of the missing clones stem from an unresolved V gene, and the remainder is unexplained. The DNA gave D and trimming, while V, J and clone size come from that table. The sample yields 150,000 to 200,000 clones; around three quarters were counted once. Together, the top ten hold 1% of the sample.

In total, roughly 670 healthy bone marrow donors made up the cohort. At the time of sampling, every cohort member was nominally healthy, though immune exposures that went unrecorded were likely present. The donor tested CMV seronegative, placing the donor among the 350 or so seronegative members of the cohort. Each donor provided a peripheral blood sample, and peripheral blood mononuclear cells were used for TCR beta sequencing. Genomic DNA extraction from the blood cell samples was performed with the Qiagen DNeasy Blood Extraction Kit. Findings and caveats that apply to the study as a whole: Linkage disequilibrium might explain the correlated functional status among segregating V segments, but an unknown experimental factor could not be ruled out. Compared with the approximately 720-donor mean, donors in an Asian-associated ancestry cluster had fewer N-insertions in productive TCRs, according to a later genetic analysis. Because some donors lacked HLA typing at each locus, the association tests relied only on the typed subset. The study listed 150 to 200 TCR beta chains as associated with cytomegalovirus. In a later analysis, TCR association rates were found to vary across HLA loci, with the most associated TCRs seen for DRB1 alleles and the fewest for HLA-C alleles. About 17 rarely observed V segments, including chromosome 9 orphons, were excluded from the earlier analysis of approximately 500 of the donors because counts were too low. Only TCR beta chains were sequenced in this cohort, and the absence of alpha or paired-chain data limited detectable features. When HLA alleles, especially DR and DQ, strongly co-occurred, attributing TCR associations to individual alleles was difficult. Roughly uniform sequencing depth across donors was assumed in presence/absence analyses, although this assumption may not hold. For the cohort, immune exposure information was limited to CMV serostatus. In vitro tests confirmed that three of the cytomegalovirus-associated TCR beta chains recognize cytomegalovirus antigens. In a later analysis, HLA-associated TCR beta chains were found to be more clonally expanded and to have lower generation probabilities than equally common non-associated chains. Broadly in line with IMGT annotations, most TCR beta V segments showed up in productive rearrangements about 90% or about 30% of the time in an earlier analysis of approximately 600 of the donors. In both the original and validation cohorts, the classifier was reported to diagnose cytomegalovirus status with high specificity and sensitivity. A group of highly shared sequence variants was considered likely to be a technical artifact of the sequencing pipeline. According to a later analysis, parvovirus B19, influenza, CMV and Epstein-Barr virus appeared linked to several top co-occurrence clusters. V-gene and J-gene trimming of TCR beta chains was associated with a missense DCLRE1C variant in a later genetic analysis, and the association was replicated in an independent cohort. While some public TCRs were present in many individuals, most TCR sequences turned up only very rarely across donors. According to a later analysis, most CMV-associated TCR beta chains appeared to be HLA-restricted, and the HLA associations seemed to be driven largely by CMV exposure. It was suggested by the authors that the approach could potentially be generalized to other disease states and immunological phenotypes. In a later analysis, some 17,000 TCR beta sequences were associated with specific HLA alleles at a false discovery rate of 0.05. A further reported finding was that TCR beta sequences accurately predicted the HLA-A and HLA-B alleles for most subjects in the first cohort. Because the 87-base-pair reads could not distinguish some IMGT-functional V segments, including TRBV6-2 and TRBV6-3, those segments were excluded.

This clonotype was sampled from a woman between 40 and 55 years old in good health and CMV-seronegative. The sequenced sample was PBMCs. The chain was built from TRBV29-1 and TRBJ2-5; TRBD1 is a weak D gene call, 5 bases matching. The CDR3 corresponds to CSALPDSGETQYF. Here is the DNA: TGCAGCGCTCTCCCTGACAGTGGGGAGACCCAGTACTTC. Reference TRBV29-1 and TRBJ2-5 proteins supply the regions before and after the CDR3; the full variable domain is: SAVISQKPSRDICQRGTSLTIQCQVDSQVTMMFWYRQQPGQSLTLIATANQGSEATYESGFVIDKFPISRPNLTFSTLTVSNMSPEDSSIYLCSALPDSGETQYFGPGTRLLVL.